The entry below describes one T cell receptor (beta chain). Antigen: not known. The data stem from a study of T cell responses to AZD1222 COVID-19 vaccine. Findings and caveats of the study: Among those given AZD1222, only five or six were seropositive at baseline.

From germline, CDR1 is KGHSH and CDR2 LQKENI. This CDR3 spans 17 amino acids. The ends were cut back, 6 bases at V and 1 base at J, with 19 bases in the middle. The method was immunoSEQ multiplex PCR; TCRdb's version includes in-frame clones alone and lacks a portion of them. The sample records over 50,000 clones, about 81% being singletons. The genes are TRBV18 and TRBJ1-5, with D unclear. This TCR derives from an adult in good health. The source was peripheral blood, collected on day 0 of AZD1222 vaccination. The CDR3 loop reads CASSLAAERRSNQPQHF. The CDR3 coding sequence is TGTGCCAGCTCCCTCGCGGCTGAACGGAGAAGCAATCAGCCCCAGCATTTT.